Listed below are T cell receptor beta chains from one sample, sequenced in a study of response to subunit inactivated influenza vaccine. TCRdb fed the RT-PCR reads into MiXCR, producing one record per CDR3 protein. The data contain about 240,000 distinct CDR3 sequences, 10% to 15% of them singletons. Here the sequenced sample was non-naive T cells sorted from PBMCs, taken 14 days before vaccination. All receptors come from a man aged 45-65 years who received an inactivated influenza vaccine. Both conserved end residues are part of each CDR3.

>TRBV20-1
CSAPAPGVGGGTQYF
>TRBV7-2
CASSHGTETDTQYF
>TRBV30
CAWGYGEQYF
>TRBV5-6
CASSKWTGGVFQPQHF
>TRBV11-2
CASRPQNTEAFF
>TRBV6-5
CASSYSFNAIYNYGYTF
>TRBV12-3/TRBV12-4
CASTPTGRNQPQHF
>TRBV15
CATSNNDRAEFYGYTF
>TRBV12-3/TRBV12-4
CASSWGSGNTIYF
>TRBV4-1
CASSPEPPGGTDTQYF
>TRBV6-2/TRBV6-3
CASSYSSRASEQYF